This is a list of T cell receptor beta chains from one sample in a study of blood T cell repertoires in COVID-19. Sequencing was performed with immunoSEQ multiplex PCR; in TCRdb, only in-frame clones are kept and a portion is missing. The data show around 200,000 clones, with 86% seen just once and approximately 11% held by the top ten. The sample consisted of peripheral blood. These receptors were taken from an older woman with COVID-19, enrolled during active disease. Each CDR3 is given with its conserved first and last residue. Fields, in order: V gene, J gene, D gene, clone size, CDR3 protein, CDR3 DNA. The D gene is left open where the match is weak. A row's size may be missing; if present it is once, few, many or a size class.

TRBV21-1,TRBJ1-5,-,once,CASSTTTGRPQHF,TGTGCCAGCAGCACCACGACAGGTCGGCCCCAGCATTTT
TRBV6-5,TRBJ1-1,TRBD1,-,CASIGQANTEAFF,TGTGCCAGCATCGGACAGGCTAACACTGAAGCTTTCTTT
TRBV7-2,TRBJ2-1,-,-,CASSPGWGVSDYNEQFF,TGTGCCAGCAGCCCTGGATGGGGGGTAAGTGACTACAATGAGCAGTTCTTC
TRBV27,TRBJ2-7,-,-,CASSFRGTSYEQYF,TGTGCCAGCAGTTTCAGGGGAACGTCCTACGAGCAGTACTTC
TRBV24-1,TRBJ1-4,-,-,CATNTPRGNEKLFF,TGTGCCACCAATACACCTAGGGGGAATGAAAAACTGTTTTTT
TRBV19,TRBJ2-5,TRBD2,-,CASSPRAGTSWKETQYF,TGTGCCAGTAGTCCACGAGCGGGGACTAGCTGGAAAGAGACCCAGTACTTC
TRBV19,TRBJ2-1,TRBD2,-,CASSTRELAGANEQFF,TGTGCCAGTAGTACCAGGGAACTAGCGGGAGCCAATGAGCAGTTCTTC
TRBV6-5,TRBJ2-1,TRBD2,-,CASSYSGLAGGEQFF,TGTGCCAGCAGTTACTCCGGACTAGCGGGAGGGGAGCAGTTCTTC
TRBV28,TRBJ1-2,-,-,CASLTPSYGYTF,TGTGCCAGCCTGACCCCTAGCTATGGCTACACCTTC
TRBV19,TRBJ1-6,TRBD1,-,CASSIRGTGLRIDSPLHF,TGTGCCAGTAGTATTAGGGGGACAGGGCTTCGGATTGATTCACCCCTCCACTTT
TRBV15,TRBJ2-7,TRBD1,-,CATSGRDRGRVEQYF,TGTGCCACCAGCGGCCGGGACAGGGGGCGAGTTGAGCAGTACTTC
TRBV11-2,TRBJ2-3,TRBD1,-,CASSLDRGWSDTQYF,TGTGCCAGCAGCTTAGACAGGGGGTGGTCCGATACGCAGTATTTT
TRBV11-2,TRBJ1-4,TRBD1,-,CAHADPQGAIAKDEKLFF,TGTGCCCACGCGGATCCCCAGGGGGCGATTGCCAAGGATGAAAAACTGTTTTTT
TRBV7-2,TRBJ2-7,TRBD2,once,CASSPTRTRPYEQYF,TGTGCCAGCAGCCCCACACGGACTAGACCCTACGAGCAGTACTTC
TRBV19,TRBJ1-5,-,-,CASSTLILEGRSNQPQHF,TGTGCCAGTAGTACCCTAATTCTAGAGGGAAGGAGCAATCAGCCCCAGCATTTT
TRBV15,TRBJ1-5,-,-,CATSRAKGRPQHF,TGTGCCACCAGCAGAGCGAAGGGGCGCCCCCAGCATTTT
TRBV3-1/TRBV3-2,TRBJ2-1,TRBD2,-,CASSPRGLAGLNEQFF,TGTGCCAGCAGCCCAAGGGGACTAGCGGGTTTAAATGAGCAGTTCTTC
TRBV3-1/TRBV3-2,TRBJ1-4,-,-,CASSPQRGGEKLFF,TGTGCCAGCAGCCCCCAGAGGGGGGGTGAAAAACTGTTTTTT
TRBV30,TRBJ1-5,-,-,CACNAQGLNQPQHF,TGTGCCTGCAACGCACAGGGACTAAATCAGCCCCAGCATTTT
TRBV19,TRBJ2-1,TRBD2,-,CASSQRGTSGTYNEQFF,TGTGCCAGTAGCCAGCGTGGGACTAGCGGGACCTACAATGAGCAGTTCTTC
TRBV5-1,TRBJ2-4,TRBD2,-,CASSPRLAGVAKNIQYF,TGCGCCAGCAGCCCACGGCTAGCGGGGGTAGCCAAAAACATTCAGTACTTC
TRBV11-3,TRBJ2-1,TRBD2,-,CASSLDPLAGYNEQFF,TGTGCCAGCAGCTTGGACCCGTTAGCGGGGTACAATGAGCAGTTCTTC
TRBV5-5,TRBJ1-4,-,-,CASSLATGLNEKLFF,TGTGCCAGCAGCTTGGCGACAGGACTTAATGAAAAACTGTTTTTT
TRBV6-5,TRBJ1-5,-,-,CANPQQQPQHF,TGTGCCAACCCCCAACAGCAGCCCCAGCATTTT
TRBV14,TRBJ2-7,TRBD2,-,CASSQGASGSVEQYF,TGTGCCAGCAGCCAAGGGGCTAGCGGGAGTGTCGAGCAGTACTTC
TRBV5-4,TRBJ1-1,-,-,CASSSRWGGNTEAFF,TGTGCCAGCAGCTCCCGCTGGGGGGGGAACACTGAAGCTTTCTTT
TRBV5-5,TRBJ1-2,TRBD1,-,CASSATGNYGYTF,TGTGCCAGCAGCGCGACAGGGAACTATGGCTACACCTTC
TRBV2,TRBJ2-3,TRBD2,-,CASSLTSGITDTQYF,TGTGCCAGCAGTCTAACTAGCGGGATTACAGATACGCAGTATTTT
TRBV19,TRBJ1-2,-,-,CASSARVDYGYTF,TGTGCCAGTAGTGCCAGGGTTGACTATGGCTACACCTTC
TRBV5-1,TRBJ2-7,-,-,CASSKDTGYEQYF,TGCGCCAGCAGCAAGGACACAGGGTACGAGCAGTACTTC
TRBV7-9,TRBJ1-2,-,-,CASSSGEEVRHGYTF,TGTGCCAGCAGTTCCGGGGAAGAAGTTAGGCATGGCTACACCTTC
TRBV11-2,TRBJ2-5,TRBD2,-,CASSLLASGSLQETQYF,TGTGCCAGCAGCCTCCTGGCTAGCGGGAGCCTCCAAGAGACCCAGTACTTC
TRBV28,TRBJ1-1,-,-,CASSLLGAGEAFF,TGTGCCAGCAGTCTCCTAGGGGCTGGTGAAGCTTTCTTT
TRBV4-2,TRBJ2-6,TRBD1,-,CASSQGGGQGATGANVLTF,TGTGCCAGCAGCCAAGGTGGGGGACAGGGGGCAACTGGGGCCAACGTCCTGACTTTC
TRBV4-3,TRBJ2-1,TRBD2,-,CASSQDPGLAGGNEQFF,TGCGCCAGCAGCCAAGATCCGGGACTAGCGGGAGGTAATGAGCAGTTCTTC
TRBV7-2,TRBJ2-7,-,-,CASGGSLYEQYF,TGTGCCAGCGGGGGGTCTCTCTACGAGCAGTACTTC
TRBV6-4,TRBJ2-7,TRBD2,few,CASRELANYYEQYF,TGTGCCAGCAGGGAACTAGCGAACTACTACGAGCAGTACTTC
TRBV5-6,TRBJ2-7,-,many,CASSFRYEQYF,TGTGCCAGCAGCTTCCGGTACGAGCAGTACTTC
TRBV6-1,TRBJ2-1,TRBD2,-,CASSGGTSGSYRDEQFF,TGTGCCAGCAGTGGGGGGACTAGCGGGAGTTATCGCGATGAGCAGTTCTTC
TRBV7-2,TRBJ2-1,TRBD1,once,CASSRDRAGYNEQFF,TGTGCCAGCAGCCGGGACAGGGCCGGCTACAATGAGCAGTTCTTC
TRBV2,TRBJ1-5,-,-,CASRGGVNQPQHF,TGTGCCAGCAGGGGGGGGGTCAATCAGCCCCAGCATTTT
TRBV5-1,TRBJ1-2,-,-,CASNSNVGGGHYGYTF,TGCGCCAGCAACTCGAACGTAGGGGGAGGGCACTATGGCTACACCTTC
TRBV18,TRBJ2-1,-,-,CASSPQRNSYNEQFF,TGTGCCAGCTCACCACAGAGGAACTCCTACAATGAGCAGTTCTTC
TRBV7-2,TRBJ2-5,TRBD2,-,CASSPGGGETQYF,TGTGCCAGCAGCCCGGGGGGTGGCGAGACCCAGTACTTC
TRBV11-3,TRBJ2-7,-,-,CASQGPSYEQYF,TGTGCCAGCCAGGGGCCCTCCTACGAGCAGTACTTC
TRBV2,TRBJ2-3,TRBD1,-,CASQNRGRQDTQYF,TGTGCCAGCCAAAACAGGGGGCGCCAAGATACGCAGTATTTT
TRBV5-1,TRBJ2-3,-,-,CASSLDRRGVTDTQYF,TGCGCCAGCAGCTTGGATCGGCGGGGAGTCACAGATACGCAGTATTTT
TRBV18,TRBJ2-7,-,-,CASSPITSIFGKDEQYF,TGTGCCAGCTCACCAATAACTAGCATCTTTGGTAAGGACGAGCAGTACTTC
TRBV21-1,TRBJ2-7,-,-,CASSKTGQGKSYEQYF,TGTGCCAGCAGCAAAACCGGACAGGGAAAATCCTACGAGCAGTACTTC
TRBV7-2,TRBJ2-1,-,-,CASSLAPSQGYNEQFF,TGTGCCAGCAGCTTAGCACCCTCGCAGGGTTACAATGAGCAGTTCTTC